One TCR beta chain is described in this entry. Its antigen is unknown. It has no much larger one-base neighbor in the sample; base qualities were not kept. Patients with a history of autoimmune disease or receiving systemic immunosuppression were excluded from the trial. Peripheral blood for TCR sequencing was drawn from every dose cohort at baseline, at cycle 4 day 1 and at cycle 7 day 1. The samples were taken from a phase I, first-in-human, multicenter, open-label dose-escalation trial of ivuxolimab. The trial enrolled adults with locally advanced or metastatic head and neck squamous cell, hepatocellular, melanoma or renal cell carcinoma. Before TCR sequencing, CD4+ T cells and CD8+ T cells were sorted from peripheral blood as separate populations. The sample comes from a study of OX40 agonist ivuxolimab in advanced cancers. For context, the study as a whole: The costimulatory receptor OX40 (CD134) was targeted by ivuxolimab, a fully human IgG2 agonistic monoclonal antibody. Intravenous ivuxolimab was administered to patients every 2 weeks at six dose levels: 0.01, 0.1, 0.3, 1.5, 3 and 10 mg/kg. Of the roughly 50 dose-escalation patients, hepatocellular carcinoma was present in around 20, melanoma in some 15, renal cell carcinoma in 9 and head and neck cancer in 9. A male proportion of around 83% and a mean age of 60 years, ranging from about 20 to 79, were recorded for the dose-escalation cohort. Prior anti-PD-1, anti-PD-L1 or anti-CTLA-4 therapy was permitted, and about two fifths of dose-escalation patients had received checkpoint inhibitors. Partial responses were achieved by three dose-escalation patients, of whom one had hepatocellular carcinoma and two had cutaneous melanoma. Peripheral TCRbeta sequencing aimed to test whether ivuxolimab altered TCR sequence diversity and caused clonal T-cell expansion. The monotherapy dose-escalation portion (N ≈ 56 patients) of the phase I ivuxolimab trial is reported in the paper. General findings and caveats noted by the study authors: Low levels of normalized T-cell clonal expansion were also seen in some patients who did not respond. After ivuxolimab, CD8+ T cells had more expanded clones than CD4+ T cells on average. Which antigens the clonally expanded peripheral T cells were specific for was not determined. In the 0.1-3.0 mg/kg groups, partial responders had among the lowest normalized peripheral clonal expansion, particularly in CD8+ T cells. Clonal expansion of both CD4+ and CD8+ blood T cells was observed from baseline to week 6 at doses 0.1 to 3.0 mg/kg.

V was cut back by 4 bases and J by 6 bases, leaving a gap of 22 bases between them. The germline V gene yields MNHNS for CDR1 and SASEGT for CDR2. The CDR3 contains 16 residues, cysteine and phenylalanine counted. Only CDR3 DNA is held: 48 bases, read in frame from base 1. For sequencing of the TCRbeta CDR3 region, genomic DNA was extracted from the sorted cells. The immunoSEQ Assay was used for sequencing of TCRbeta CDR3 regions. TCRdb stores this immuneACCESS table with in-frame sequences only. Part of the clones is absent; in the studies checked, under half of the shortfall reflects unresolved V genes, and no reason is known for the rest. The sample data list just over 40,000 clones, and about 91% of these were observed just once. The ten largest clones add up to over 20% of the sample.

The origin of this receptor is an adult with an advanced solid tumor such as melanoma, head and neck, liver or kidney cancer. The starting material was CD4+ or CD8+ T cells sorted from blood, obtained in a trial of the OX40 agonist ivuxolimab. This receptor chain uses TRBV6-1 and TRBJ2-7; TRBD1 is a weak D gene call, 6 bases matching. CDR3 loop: CASSAEQGRGVSEQYF. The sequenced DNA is TGTGCCAGCAGTGCCGAACAGGGCAGAGGAGTATCCGAGCAGTACTTC.